This is a list of T cell receptor beta chains from one sample in a study of identical twins. Each CDR3 protein gets one entry after TCRdb re-called the 5' RACE reads with MiXCR. The sample carries about 530,000 distinct CDR3 sequences, about 15% recorded once. The same specimen was also included in a second study, on yellow fever vaccine responses in identical twins.

What was sequenced was CD4+ T cells sorted from blood. The receptors stem from a woman younger than 35 in good health. Both conserved end residues are part of each CDR3. Each record gives: CDR3 DNA, CDR3 protein, D gene, J gene, clone size, V gene. A D gene is named only where the DNA matches it firmly. The size of a clone is reported for some rows only, either as once, few or many, or as a class for expanded clones.

CDR3 DNA: TGCGCCAGCAGCTTGGAATCGACGACGTACGAGCAGTACTTC; CDR3 protein: CASSLESTTYEQYF; D gene: .; J gene: TRBJ2-7; clone size: .; V gene: TRBV5-1
CDR3 DNA: TGCGCCAGCGGCCCTTTCGGGCAGCCCCAGCATTTT; CDR3 protein: CASGPFGQPQHF; D gene: .; J gene: TRBJ1-5; clone size: .; V gene: TRBV23-1
CDR3 DNA: TGTGCTAGTGCCCCGGGACTTCTTCTGGGTGATACGCAGTATTTT; CDR3 protein: CASAPGLLLGDTQYF; D gene: .; J gene: TRBJ2-3; clone size: few; V gene: TRBV12-5
CDR3 DNA: TGCGCCAGCAGCTTGCAGTCGGGTGTCACAGATACGCAGTATTTT; CDR3 protein: CASSLQSGVTDTQYF; D gene: .; J gene: TRBJ2-3; clone size: few; V gene: TRBV5-1
CDR3 DNA: TGTGCCATCAAAATCGGGGGAGGTCAGTTCTTC; CDR3 protein: CAIKIGGGQFF; D gene: .; J gene: TRBJ2-1; clone size: few; V gene: TRBV10-3
CDR3 DNA: TGTGCCAGCAGCCAATTAGACAGCCCCGATACGCAGTATTTT; CDR3 protein: CASSQLDSPDTQYF; D gene: .; J gene: TRBJ2-3; clone size: .; V gene: TRBV14
CDR3 DNA: TGTGCCAGCAGCGTCGGCCAGCTTCCCAATGAGCAGTTCTTC; CDR3 protein: CASSVGQLPNEQFF; D gene: .; J gene: TRBJ2-1; clone size: .; V gene: TRBV9
CDR3 DNA: TGTGCCAGCAGCCAAGACGGTTCCGGGACAAACGAGCAGTACTTC; CDR3 protein: CASSQDGSGTNEQYF; D gene: .; J gene: TRBJ2-7; clone size: few; V gene: TRBV4-2
CDR3 DNA: TGTGCCAGCAGCCACAGGAGGGGAGACAGAAACTATGGCTACACCTTC; CDR3 protein: CASSHRRGDRNYGYTF; D gene: .; J gene: TRBJ1-2; clone size: few; V gene: TRBV11-2
CDR3 DNA: TGCAGTGCTGGGGACAGAAATCAGCCCCAGCATTTT; CDR3 protein: CSAGDRNQPQHF; D gene: TRBD1; J gene: TRBJ1-5; clone size: few; V gene: TRBV20-1
CDR3 DNA: TGTGCCATCAGTGGGATTCAAACTAGCAGCCCCGGGGAGCTGTTTTTT; CDR3 protein: CAISGIQTSSPGELFF; D gene: .; J gene: TRBJ2-2; clone size: .; V gene: TRBV10-3
CDR3 DNA: TGCGCCAGCAGCCGCCAGGCTAGCGGTTCCTACAATGAGCAGTTCTTC; CDR3 protein: CASSRQASGSYNEQFF; D gene: TRBD2; J gene: TRBJ2-1; clone size: many; V gene: TRBV4-1
CDR3 DNA: TGTGCCAGCAGTTTGTGGGGTGGCGGGGAGCTGTTTTTT; CDR3 protein: CASSLWGGGELFF; D gene: .; J gene: TRBJ2-2; clone size: few; V gene: TRBV12-3/TRBV12-4
CDR3 DNA: TGTGCCAGCAGCTGGGGGGGACTAGCGGGATACAATGAGCAGTTCTTC; CDR3 protein: CASSWGGLAGYNEQFF; D gene: TRBD2; J gene: TRBJ2-1; clone size: .; V gene: TRBV5-5
CDR3 DNA: TGTGCCAGCAGCTCGCCGGGACTAGGTCTCGATGAGCAGTTCTTC; CDR3 protein: CASSSPGLGLDEQFF; D gene: TRBD2; J gene: TRBJ2-1; clone size: many; V gene: TRBV3-1
CDR3 DNA: TGTGCCAGCAGCTCCGAGGCTGCAGGGAACACTGAAGCTTTCTTT; CDR3 protein: CASSSEAAGNTEAFF; D gene: .; J gene: TRBJ1-1; clone size: few; V gene: TRBV11-2
CDR3 DNA: TGTGCCAGCAGCCCCCCGGGAAGAGGCAATCAGCCCCAGCATTTT; CDR3 protein: CASSPPGRGNQPQHF; D gene: .; J gene: TRBJ1-5; clone size: .; V gene: TRBV28
CDR3 DNA: TGCGCCAGCAGCAGTACACGGGCGCGAACTGAAGCTTTCTTT; CDR3 protein: CASSSTRARTEAFF; D gene: .; J gene: TRBJ1-1; clone size: .; V gene: TRBV5-1
CDR3 DNA: TGTGCCAGCAGCAAGTCATTCACTAGCGGGGGGGCCTTCGATACGCAGTATTTT; CDR3 protein: CASSKSFTSGGAFDTQYF; D gene: TRBD2; J gene: TRBJ2-3; clone size: .; V gene: TRBV11-1
CDR3 DNA: TGCAGCGTTTGGTTGGTCAATGAGCAGTTCTTC; CDR3 protein: CSVWLVNEQFF; D gene: .; J gene: TRBJ2-1; clone size: .; V gene: TRBV29-1
CDR3 DNA: TGTGCCAGCAGTAGGACTAGCCCCCGTGAGCAGTTCTTC; CDR3 protein: CASSRTSPREQFF; D gene: TRBD2; J gene: TRBJ2-1; clone size: few; V gene: TRBV12-3/TRBV12-4
CDR3 DNA: TGTGCCAGCCAACCGACTCGGGGGAACACTGAAGCTTTCTTT; CDR3 protein: CASQPTRGNTEAFF; D gene: .; J gene: TRBJ1-1; clone size: once; V gene: TRBV12-3/TRBV12-4
CDR3 DNA: TGTGCCAGCAGCTTAAGACAGGGGCTAGGCACCGGGGAGCTGTTTTTT; CDR3 protein: CASSLRQGLGTGELFF; D gene: TRBD1; J gene: TRBJ2-2; clone size: .; V gene: TRBV7-3
CDR3 DNA: TGTGCCAGCAGTCTAGAGGGAGGTATGGACAAAAACATTCAGTACTTC; CDR3 protein: CASSLEGGMDKNIQYF; D gene: .; J gene: TRBJ2-4; clone size: .; V gene: TRBV2
CDR3 DNA: TGTGCCAGCTCACCACCAGGGACTGTGGGAAATGAGCAGTTCTTC; CDR3 protein: CASSPPGTVGNEQFF; D gene: .; J gene: TRBJ2-1; clone size: .; V gene: TRBV18
CDR3 DNA: TGTGCCAGCTCACCACCGGCAGGGGGAGGCGAGCAGTACTTC; CDR3 protein: CASSPPAGGGEQYF; D gene: .; J gene: TRBJ2-7; clone size: few; V gene: TRBV18
CDR3 DNA: TGTGCCACCAGTGACCCCGGGACTAGCGGGAGTTTCAATGAGCAGTTCTTC; CDR3 protein: CATSDPGTSGSFNEQFF; D gene: TRBD2; J gene: TRBJ2-1; clone size: few; V gene: TRBV24-1
CDR3 DNA: TGTGCCTGCAGCCGGGACAGCCTGTCCTACGAGCAGTACTTC; CDR3 protein: CACSRDSLSYEQYF; D gene: TRBD1; J gene: TRBJ2-7; clone size: .; V gene: TRBV6-1
CDR3 DNA: TGTGCCAGCACCGCCGGGGGGCCCCAAGAGACCCAGTACTTC; CDR3 protein: CASTAGGPQETQYF; D gene: .; J gene: TRBJ2-5; clone size: few; V gene: TRBV12-3/TRBV12-4
CDR3 DNA: TGTGCCAGTCAACCGACACCGACTAGCGGGATGTACGAGCAGTACTTC; CDR3 protein: CASQPTPTSGMYEQYF; D gene: TRBD2; J gene: TRBJ2-7; clone size: few; V gene: TRBV7-9
CDR3 DNA: TGCAGTGCTTACGTGGGGGCCAACGTCCTGACTTTC; CDR3 protein: CSAYVGANVLTF; D gene: .; J gene: TRBJ2-6; clone size: .; V gene: TRBV20-1
CDR3 DNA: TGCAGTGCTAGTGTAAGCGGGAGGCCTCCTTACGAGCAGTACTTC; CDR3 protein: CSASVSGRPPYEQYF; D gene: TRBD2; J gene: TRBJ2-7; clone size: many; V gene: TRBV20-1
CDR3 DNA: TGTGCCAGCAGTTACGGCGGGACACCCGCTTTCTTT; CDR3 protein: CASSYGGTPAFF; D gene: .; J gene: TRBJ1-1; clone size: .; V gene: TRBV6-2/TRBV6-3
CDR3 DNA: TGCAGCGTTTCCATTTCGGGCGGGGTTGGAAACACCGGGGAGCTGTTTTTT; CDR3 protein: CSVSISGGVGNTGELFF; D gene: .; J gene: TRBJ2-2; clone size: .; V gene: TRBV29-1
CDR3 DNA: TGTGCCAGCAGCCCCCTTAGCGGGACTAGCACAGATACGCAGTATTTT; CDR3 protein: CASSPLSGTSTDTQYF; D gene: TRBD2; J gene: TRBJ2-3; clone size: few; V gene: TRBV3-1
CDR3 DNA: TGCGCCAGCAGCCCCAGGGTAGCGGAGAACTACAATGAGCAGTTCTTC; CDR3 protein: CASSPRVAENYNEQFF; D gene: .; J gene: TRBJ2-1; clone size: many; V gene: TRBV5-1
CDR3 DNA: TGCAGTGCTAGGGCTGCAGCGGGAGGAGATACGCAGTATTTT; CDR3 protein: CSARAAAGGDTQYF; D gene: TRBD2; J gene: TRBJ2-3; clone size: .; V gene: TRBV20-1
CDR3 DNA: TGTGCCAGCAGCGGACTAGTTGGTGAGACCCAGTACTTC; CDR3 protein: CASSGLVGETQYF; D gene: TRBD2; J gene: TRBJ2-5; clone size: .; V gene: TRBV12-3/TRBV12-4
CDR3 DNA: TGTGCCAGCAGTTTAGGACAGGGTGGGCAAAGTATATATGGCTACACCTTC; CDR3 protein: CASSLGQGGQSIYGYTF; D gene: TRBD1; J gene: TRBJ1-2; clone size: many; V gene: TRBV12-3/TRBV12-4
CDR3 DNA: TGCGCCAGCAGCTTTATGTCCTTGAACTTCTACGAGCAGTACTTC; CDR3 protein: CASSFMSLNFYEQYF; D gene: .; J gene: TRBJ2-7; clone size: .; V gene: TRBV5-1
CDR3 DNA: TGTGCCATCAGTGTACACACGGAGCAGTTCTTC; CDR3 protein: CAISVHTEQFF; D gene: .; J gene: TRBJ2-1; clone size: few; V gene: TRBV10-3
CDR3 DNA: TGCAGTGCTAACAGGGGGACAGTATATGGCTACACCTTC; CDR3 protein: CSANRGTVYGYTF; D gene: TRBD1; J gene: TRBJ1-2; clone size: few; V gene: TRBV20-1
CDR3 DNA: TGCGCCAGCAGCTTGGATTCCAGGGGCTCCTACGAGCAGTACTTC; CDR3 protein: CASSLDSRGSYEQYF; D gene: .; J gene: TRBJ2-7; clone size: few; V gene: TRBV5-1
CDR3 DNA: TGCAGTGCTAGCTTGAGCTCCTATAATTCACCCCTCCACTTT; CDR3 protein: CSASLSSYNSPLHF; D gene: .; J gene: TRBJ1-6; clone size: .; V gene: TRBV20-1
CDR3 DNA: TGTGCCAGCAGTGAAACCCCCACGGGGGCGGCCCAGTACTTC; CDR3 protein: CASSETPTGAAQYF; D gene: .; J gene: TRBJ2-5; clone size: .; V gene: TRBV2
CDR3 DNA: TGTGCCAGCAGCTTAGACAGGGGTGAGACCCAGTACTTC; CDR3 protein: CASSLDRGETQYF; D gene: TRBD1; J gene: TRBJ2-5; clone size: many; V gene: TRBV12-3/TRBV12-4
CDR3 DNA: TGTGCCAGCAGCCCGCAAGGGGGGATCGGTGAAAAACTGTTTTTT; CDR3 protein: CASSPQGGIGEKLFF; D gene: .; J gene: TRBJ1-4; clone size: .; V gene: TRBV9
CDR3 DNA: TGCAGTGCTACTAGCGGAAGGAGAGGCACAGATACGCAGTATTTT; CDR3 protein: CSATSGRRGTDTQYF; D gene: TRBD2; J gene: TRBJ2-3; clone size: few; V gene: TRBV20-1
CDR3 DNA: TGCAGTGCCCCGACAGAAGCCACAGATACGCAGTATTTT; CDR3 protein: CSAPTEATDTQYF; D gene: .; J gene: TRBJ2-3; clone size: .; V gene: TRBV20-1
CDR3 DNA: TGTGCCAGCAGTGAGGCGGGACAGGACTATGGCTACACCTTC; CDR3 protein: CASSEAGQDYGYTF; D gene: TRBD1; J gene: TRBJ1-2; clone size: few; V gene: TRBV2
CDR3 DNA: TGCAGTGCTCCGAAACCACAGGGAGGGGCAGATACGCAGTATTTT; CDR3 protein: CSAPKPQGGADTQYF; D gene: .; J gene: TRBJ2-3; clone size: few; V gene: TRBV20-1
CDR3 DNA: TGCGCCAGCAGCCCTGGACAGAGCTCCTATAATTCACCCCTCCACTTT; CDR3 protein: CASSPGQSSYNSPLHF; D gene: .; J gene: TRBJ1-6; clone size: few; V gene: TRBV5-1
CDR3 DNA: TGTGCCAGCAGCTCACCGAGATTCACAGGGGGACCACAAGAGACCCAGTACTTC; CDR3 protein: CASSSPRFTGGPQETQYF; D gene: TRBD1; J gene: TRBJ2-5; clone size: many; V gene: TRBV13